These 30 T cell receptor beta chains were sequenced from one sample in a study of blood T cell repertoires in COVID-19 (TCRdb year 2020). The library was produced with the immunoSEQ multiplex PCR assay. TCRdb retrieved this table from immuneACCESS and kept in-frame rearrangements only. Not all clones are present; in checked studies, unresolved V genes account for under half, and no reason is known for the remainder. The table for this sample lists about 75,000 clones; 85% to 90% of them were counted only once. Over 2% of the sample rests with the top ten. Sequencing was done on a sample of peripheral blood. Receptors originate from a human donor in a cohort sampled during active COVID-19.

This clone was seen a few times. V gene TRBV6-4 combines with J gene TRBJ2-1, with 9 nucleotides matching TRBD2. This CDR3 is 15 amino acids long. Trimming cost V 7 bases and J 5 bases; bases outside gene matches: 9. Germline values: CDR1 MRHNA, CDR2 SNTAGT. The CDR3 loop reads CASTLVAGANNEQFF. CDR3 nucleotide sequence: TGTGCCAGCACCTTAGTAGCGGGAGCAAACAATGAGCAGTTCTTC.

V usage is TRBV10-1 and J usage is TRBJ2-3, with 8 bases aligning to TRBD2. Germline V gene data show CDR1 as WNHNN and CDR2 as SYGVQD (reference sequence). The CDR3 totals 15 residues. The V segment lost 6 bases and the J segment 0 bases; nucleotides outside the gene matches: 5. CDR3 protein: CASSRTSLSTDTQYF. DNA for the CDR3: TGCGCCAGCAGCCGGACTAGCCTCAGCACAGATACGCAGTATTTT.

The rearrangement uses TRBV27 and TRBJ2-1, with D possibly being TRBD2 (5 bases). Trimming took off 4 bases at V and 9 bases at J, with 13 bases between the two ends. The CDR3 spans 13 residues. Germline CDR1 is MNHEY and CDR2 is SMNVEV (reference sequence). The CDR3 spells CASSYSALGEQFF. CDR3 nucleotide sequence: TGTGCCAGCAGTTATAGCGCCCTGGGTGAGCAGTTCTTC.

V and J are TRBV3-1 (or the pseudogene TRBV3-2) and TRBJ2-7, with 9 bases matching TRBD2. This CDR3 is 16 amino acids long. The J segment lost 9 bases and the V segment lost 0 bases, leaving 12 bases of the junction unmatched. The germline V gene encodes CDR1 LGHDT and CDR2 YNNKEL (reference sequence). CDR3 loop: CASSQDPSGVLGGQYF. The CDR3 nucleotides read TGTGCCAGCAGCCAAGATCCTAGCGGGGTGCTCGGCGGGCAGTACTTC.

V gene TRBV19 combines with J gene TRBJ2-1, with D hard to call. Germline values: CDR1 LNHDA, CDR2 SQIVND (reference sequence). This CDR3 has 12 amino acids. Trimming took 6 bases from V and 0 from J, leaving 3 bases between them. The CDR3 bases are TGTGCCAGTAGCCTCTCCTACAATGAGCAGTTCTTC. Translated, it gives CASSLSYNEQFF. Looking up the rest from reference TRBV19 and TRBJ2-1 gives the full variable domain: DGGITQSPKYLFRKEGQNVTLSCEQNLNHDAMYWYRQDPGQGLRLIYYSQIVNDFQKGDIAEGYSVSREKKESFPLTVTSAQKNPTAFYLCASSLSYNEQFFGPGTRLTVL.

The chain carries TRBV24-1 and TRBJ2-3, with D possibly TRBD2 on 6 matching bases. V was pared by 7 bases and J by 2 bases, with 12 bases between. The CDR3 totals 14 residues. Per the germline V gene, CDR1 is KGHDR and CDR2 is SFDVKD. CDR3 DNA sequence: TGTGCCACCAGGGGAGGACAACCCACAGATACGCAGTATTTT. Translated: CATRGGQPTDTQYF.

V usage is TRBV5-4 and J usage is TRBJ2-5; no firm D call. Germline lookup yields CDR1 SGHNT and CDR2 YYREEE (reference sequence). The germline V and J ends were trimmed by 2 bases and 2 bases, with 4 bases remaining between them. The CDR3 runs to 12 residues. The chain's CDR3 is CASSLIQETQYF. CDR3 sequence (DNA): TGTGCCAGCAGCTTAATACAAGAGACCCAGTACTTC.

V usage is TRBV19 and J usage is TRBJ1-1, with TRBD1 matching 7 bases. The CDR3 sequence is 13 residues long. V was clipped by 8 bases and J by 4 bases; unmatched bases: 7. Per germline, CDR1 LNHDA and CDR2 SQIVND (reference sequence). DNA of the CDR3: TGTGCCAGTCAAACAGGGGTAGGCACTGAAGCTTTCTTT. Translation gives CASQTGVGTEAFF.

This rearrangement joins TRBV5-6 to TRBJ2-5, with D tentatively TRBD2 (5 bases). This CDR3 is built from 14 residues. Germline-derived CDR1 and CDR2 are SGHDT and YYEEEE. V lost 0 bases and J 5 bases, leaving 11 bases between the germline ends. The CDR3 DNA follows: TGTGCCAGCAGCTTGGTAGTCTCGGGGGAGACCCAGTACTTC. Protein: CASSLVVSGETQYF.

V is TRBV9 and J is TRBJ2-3; tentatively, D is TRBD1 (6 bases). The V end was cut by 6 bases, the J end by 0 bases, with 17 bases between. This CDR3 is built from 16 residues. Germline V gives CDR1 SGDLS, CDR2 YYNGEE. CDR3 DNA: TGTGCCAGCAACATACGAGGGGGATTTAGCACAGATACGCAGTATTTT. Amino acids: CASNIRGGFSTDTQYF.

The V call is TRBV19, the J call TRBJ2-7, with 7 nucleotides matching TRBD1. Germline-derived CDR1 and CDR2 are LNHDA and SQIVND (reference sequence). V shed 5 bases and J 3 bases; nucleotides not matched to a gene: 4. CDR3 size: 13 residues. CDR3 loop: CASSVGTDYEQYF. CDR3 in DNA: TGTGCCAGTAGTGTCGGGACAGACTACGAGCAGTACTTC. Full variable domain (remainder filled in from reference TRBV19 and TRBJ2-7): DGGITQSPKYLFRKEGQNVTLSCEQNLNHDAMYWYRQDPGQGLRLIYYSQIVNDFQKGDIAEGYSVSREKKESFPLTVTSAQKNPTAFYLCASSVGTDYEQYFGPGTRLTVT.

The chain carries TRBV7-2 and TRBJ2-2; no reliable D call. This CDR3 region has 14 residues. Per the germline V gene, CDR1 is SGHTA and CDR2 is FQGNSA. Trimming pared 1 base from V and 4 bases from J, leaving 7 bases between. This chain's CDR3 is CASSLGESTGELFF. CDR3 DNA sequence: TGTGCCAGCAGCTTAGGAGAGAGCACCGGGGAGCTGTTTTTT.

The chain is built from TRBV19 and TRBJ1-1; 7 bases line up with TRBD1. Germline V lookup: CDR1 LNHDA, CDR2 SQIVND (reference sequence). The CDR3 covers 13 residues. The ends lost 9 bases at V and 4 bases at J; junction bases unmatched: 8. CDR3: CASFTGVGTEAFF. The CDR3, as DNA: TGTGCCAGCTTCACAGGGGTGGGCACTGAAGCTTTCTTT.

The genes are TRBV12-1 and TRBJ2-1; whether TRBD2, the table's D call, matches the DNA was not checked. TRBV12-1 is a recognized pseudogene. This CDR3 is built from 15 residues. Written as DNA, the CDR3 is TGTGCCAGCAGACCCCGAAGCGGGAAGGGCTATGAGCAGTTCTTC. Amino acid sequence: CASRPRSGKGYEQFF.

This clone showed up just once. This sequence joins TRBV10-1 and TRBJ2-5, with D perhaps TRBD2 (6 bases). CDR1 and CDR2 (germline): WNHNN, SYGVQD (reference sequence). This CDR3 has 12 amino acids. V was shortened by 3 bases and J by 9 bases, with 11 bases between the two germline ends. CDR3 in amino acids: CASSDSREAQYF. DNA for the CDR3: TGCGCCAGCAGTGATTCAAGGGAGGCCCAGTACTTC.

The DNA for the CDR3 is TGTGCCACCAGCATACAGAGCAGTAATGAAAAACTGTTTTTT. Amino acid sequence: CATSIQSSNEKLFF. The V call is TRBV15, the J call TRBJ1-4; D gene unclear. Germline CDR1 is LNHNV and CDR2 is YYDKDF (reference sequence). Trimming took 4 bases from V and 4 from J, leaving 10 bases between them. CDR3 length equals 14 residues.

This chain connects TRBV28 to TRBJ1-3; no clear D gene. Trimming cost V 6 bases and J 4 bases, with 13 bases left between them. This CDR3 comprises 14 residues. From germline, CDR1 is MDHEN and CDR2 SYDVKM. CDR3 coding DNA: TGTGCCAGCAGCGAGACTATCTCCGGAAACACCATATATTTT. Protein product: CASSETISGNTIYF.

The V gene is TRBV5-4, the J gene TRBJ1-5; 7 bases match TRBD1. With 4 bases clipped from V and 0 bases from J, the junction kept 7 bases outside the gene matches. Germline-derived CDR1 and CDR2 are SGHNT and YYREEE (reference sequence). The CDR3 is 16 residues long. CDR3 nucleotides: TGTGCCAGCAGCATATCAGGGGGGACTAGCAATCAGCCCCAGCATTTT. It is translated as CASSISGGTSNQPQHF.

The rearrangement uses TRBV9 and TRBJ2-3; 7 bases are a match to TRBD1. V dropped 0 bases and J dropped 4; count of bases not matched to a gene: 8. The CDR3 loop spans 16 amino acids. In germline, CDR1 is SGDLS, CDR2 YYNGEE. CDR3 sequence reads: CASSVEGAWFADTQYF. The CDR3 DNA reads TGTGCCAGCAGCGTAGAGGGGGCCTGGTTCGCAGATACGCAGTATTTT.

Regarding this clone: Different DNA sequences within this sample yield the same CDR3. The chain has TRBV12-3 or TRBV12-4 and TRBJ1-2; D perhaps matches TRBD1 (6 bases). This CDR3 is built from 13 residues. The germline V and J ends were trimmed by 6 bases and 2 bases, with 10 bases remaining between them. The CDR3 region is CASRRTGNYGYTF. The CDR3 DNA reads as TGTGCCAGCAGGCGTACAGGGAACTATGGCTACACCTTC.

The rearrangement uses TRBV28 and TRBJ2-7, with TRBD2 matching over 8 bases. Germline V gene sequence: CDR1 MDHEN, CDR2 SYDVKM. V shed 3 bases, J shed 6 bases, and the junction held 16 bases outside the gene matches. The CDR3 spans 17 residues. CDR3 residues: CASSFSAGVGPLGEQYF. CDR3 nucleotides: TGTGCCAGCAGTTTTTCAGCGGGGGTGGGGCCACTCGGCGAGCAGTACTTC.

The chain links TRBV19 to TRBJ1-1; the match to TRBD1 covers 7 bases. This CDR3 comprises 15 residues. Per the germline V gene, CDR1 is LNHDA and CDR2 is SQIVND (reference sequence). Trimming removed 5 bases from V and 3 bases from J; junction bases left unmatched: 9. In nucleotides, the CDR3 is TGTGCCAGTAGTCATCCCCGGGACAGCTACACTGAAGCTTTCTTT. Translated: CASSHPRDSYTEAFF.

The rearrangement links TRBV23-1 to TRBJ2-2; D gene ambiguous. TRBV23-1 is reported as an ORF; its role is uncertain. V was cut by 3 bases and J by 5 bases, with 7 bases left in between. There are 13 residues in the CDR3. CDR3 sequence: CASSHALTGELFF. The CDR3 nucleotides are TGCGCCAGCAGTCACGCGCTAACCGGGGAGCTGTTTTTT.

The V call is TRBV30, the J call TRBJ2-5, with D unclear. V was trimmed by 1 base and J by 3 bases, leaving 18 bases between them. The CDR3 covers 16 residues. CDR1 is GTSNPN, CDR2 SVGIG, per germline (reference sequence). The CDR3 region has the DNA TGTGCCTGGAGTGCGGGTTTAACTAATTTCGAAGAGACCCAGTACTTC. Amino acids: CAWSAGLTNFEETQYF.

The V and J genes are TRBV7-9 and TRBJ2-1; the match to TRBD2 covers 12 bases. V trimming: 2 bases; J trimming: 7 bases; junction bases outside the gene matches: 6. The CDR3 runs to 16 residues. Germline V gene data show CDR1 as SEHNR and CDR2 as FQNEAQ (reference sequence). The CDR3 reads CASSLTELAGGNEQFF. The CDR3 DNA reads TGTGCCAGCAGCTTAACCGAACTAGCGGGGGGAAATGAGCAGTTCTTC.

The chain is built from TRBV30 and TRBJ2-3; a weak D match, TRBD1 (5 bases). Deletions cut 0 bases from V and 3 bases from J, with 10 bases between. The CDR3 is 14 amino acids. CDR1 is GTSNPN and CDR2 is SVGIG in the germline V gene (reference sequence). As DNA, the CDR3 is TGTGCCTGGAGTGTAGGGGTGAGGACAGATACGCAGTATTTT. Translated: CAWSVGVRTDTQYF.

The chain links TRBV5-1 to TRBJ2-7, with D hard to call. The V and J ends lost 2 bases and 5 bases respectively, with 11 bases between them. Per germline, CDR1 SGHRS and CDR2 YFSETQ. The CDR3 length is 13 residues. The DNA for the CDR3 is TGCGCCAGCAGCTTCCTAGAACGGAACGAGCAGTACTTC. As protein: CASSFLERNEQYF.

This chain uses TRBV4-2 with TRBJ2-1; 16 bases align to TRBD2. Germline V gene sequence: CDR1 LGHNA, CDR2 YNFKEQ. J gave up 5 bases and V 0 bases, and 7 bases lay outside the gene matches. The CDR3 contains 19 residues. CDR3 loop: CASSQDLGLAGGLHNEQFF. In DNA, the CDR3 is TGTGCCAGCAGCCAAGATTTGGGACTAGCGGGGGGGTTACACAATGAGCAGTTCTTC.

This chain joins TRBV28 and TRBJ1-6, with D tentatively TRBD1 (6 bases). Germline V lookup: CDR1 MDHEN, CDR2 SYDVKM. The CDR3 consists of 18 residues. The V end was cut by 6 bases, the J end by 0 bases, with 18 bases between. The CDR3, as DNA: TGTGCCAGCAGCAGTGGGGGGGCGGGGAGCTCCTATAATTCACCCCTCCACTTT. It encodes CASSSGGAGSSYNSPLHF.

The V call is TRBV7-8, the J call TRBJ2-6, with a tentative D call TRBD1 (6 bases). Germline V gives CDR1 SGHVS, CDR2 FQNEAQ. The CDR3 has 15 amino acids. V shed 5 bases and J shed 3 bases, with 11 bases lying between them. This CDR3 reads CASSAQGGGANVLTF. In DNA form, the CDR3 reads TGTGCCAGCAGCGCACAGGGTGGTGGGGCCAACGTCCTGACTTTC.